The clone carrying this T cell receptor (beta chain) was recorded many times. Its antigen is not known. Via MiXCR, TCRdb re-called the 5' RACE reads, giving one row per CDR3 protein. The repertoire holds 500,000 to 650,000 distinct CDR3 sequences, around a sixth seen once, with roughly 17% in the top ten. The sample belongs to a study of T cells after yellow fever vaccination. At the level of the study: Low-cell-number fractions were prepared with SMART-Seq v4 Ultra Low Input. Study-level points and caveats: Across the CD4 and CD8 compartments, a small share of clonotypes was present in both. Clones from primary vaccination mostly reappeared after the booster (roughly 97% CD4, approximately 91% CD8).

This CDR3 is built from 14 residues. The junction had 9 bases not matched to a gene; V was cut back by 7 bases and J by 4 bases. The chain couples TRBV12-3 or TRBV12-4 to TRBJ2-7, with 8 nucleotides matching TRBD2. Sequencing was performed on PBMCs, taken about 5 days after the first yellow fever vaccination. The receptor was derived from a man in his late teens or twenties who received the YFV17D yellow fever vaccine. CDR3 nucleotide sequence: TGTGCCAGCAACCAAGGGCCGGGAGGGTACGAGCAGTACTTC. Translation gives CASNQGPGGYEQYF.